The T cell receptor beta chain under discussion was sequenced for a study of blood T cell repertoires in COVID-19. Background on the study: Acute-phase and convalescent COVID-19 samples originated in the United States, Italy and Spain. Sample material is recorded as cDNA or gDNA derived from T cells, B-cell-depleted T cells, or PBMCs.

The authors' processing: Amplification from reference gene primers served as the basis for estimated nucleated cell counts. Some clones are missing from TCRdb's copy, which holds only in-frame ones; the method was immunoSEQ multiplex PCR. The V and J calls and clone size are taken from that table; D and trimming were inferred from the DNA. The data show fewer than 70,000 clones, about 90% seen once. V lost 0 bases and J 0 bases, leaving 10 bases between the germline ends. CDR1 and CDR2 from the germline V gene are SGHKS and YYEKEE (reference sequence). This CDR3 has 15 residues. The rearrangement uses TRBV5-5 and TRBJ2-7; TRBD2 is a possible D gene (5 bases). The source material was peripheral blood. The source of this sequence is a human donor in a cohort sampled during active COVID-19. The CDR3 loop reads CASSLGGQASYEQYF. The CDR3, as DNA: TGTGCCAGCAGCTTGGGAGGGCAGGCCTCCTACGAGCAGTACTTC. Full variable domain (missing parts from reference TRBV5-5 and TRBJ2-7): DAGVTQSPTHLIKTRGQQVTLRCSPISGHKSVSWYQQVLGQGPQFIFQYYEKEERGRGNFPDRFSARQFPNYSSELNVNALLLGDSALYLCASSLGGQASYEQYFGPGTRLTVT.